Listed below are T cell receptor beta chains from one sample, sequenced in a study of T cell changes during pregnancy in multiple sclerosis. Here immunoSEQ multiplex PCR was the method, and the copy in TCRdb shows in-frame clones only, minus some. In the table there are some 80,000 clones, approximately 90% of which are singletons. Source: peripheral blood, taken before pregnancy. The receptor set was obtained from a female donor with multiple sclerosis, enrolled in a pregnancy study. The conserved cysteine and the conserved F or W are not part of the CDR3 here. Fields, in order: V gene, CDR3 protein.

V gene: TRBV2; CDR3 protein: ASREENGGYT
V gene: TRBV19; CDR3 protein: ASSIGGLIDTQY
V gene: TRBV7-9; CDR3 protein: ASSLAGRDYEQY
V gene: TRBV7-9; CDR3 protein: ASSVTSPQETQY
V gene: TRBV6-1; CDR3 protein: ASSDPDRGNQPQH
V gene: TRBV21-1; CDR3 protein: ASSKAGNTEAF
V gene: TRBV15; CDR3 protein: ATSRQGNEQF
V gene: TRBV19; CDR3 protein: ASSIGTNNQPQH
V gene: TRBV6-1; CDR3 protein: ASSGRGGNEQF
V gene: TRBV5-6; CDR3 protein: ASSLRETQGYQPQH
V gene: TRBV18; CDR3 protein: ASSPPFRGGTGELF
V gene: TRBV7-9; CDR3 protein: ASSDGTVNSPLH
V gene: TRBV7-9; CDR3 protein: ASSPPGLQETQY
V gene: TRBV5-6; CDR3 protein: ASSLVEMNTEAF
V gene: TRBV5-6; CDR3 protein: ASSFGQGASYGYT
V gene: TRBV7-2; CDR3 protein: ASSLMRGGAYEQY
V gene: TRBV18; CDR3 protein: ASSPASVTYEQY
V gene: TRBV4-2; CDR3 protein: ASSQDTGTGGEKLF
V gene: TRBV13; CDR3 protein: ASRHSGGPNYEQY
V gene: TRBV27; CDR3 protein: ASSPQRSTGELF
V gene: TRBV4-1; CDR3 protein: ASSQEHGTANPGELF
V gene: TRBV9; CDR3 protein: ASSVGPGQGATDSF
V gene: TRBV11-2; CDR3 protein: ASRGNPGHSYEQY
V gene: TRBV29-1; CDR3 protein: SAVGGRDSYEQY
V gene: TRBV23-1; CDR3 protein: ASSQGTDSPNSPLH
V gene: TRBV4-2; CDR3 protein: ASSQPAGGLTDTQY
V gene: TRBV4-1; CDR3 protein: ASSQGLQGSGEQF
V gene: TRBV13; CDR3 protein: ASSRGPPSSGNTIY
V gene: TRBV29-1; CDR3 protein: STQGGNYGYT
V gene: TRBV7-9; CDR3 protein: ASSSHTGGLRGTEAF
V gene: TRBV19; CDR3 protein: ATQDSHYEQY
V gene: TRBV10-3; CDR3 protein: AAWMGQGGNEQF
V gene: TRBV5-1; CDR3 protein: ASSSSPTHTSYEQY
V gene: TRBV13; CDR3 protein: ASREGPEGTEAF